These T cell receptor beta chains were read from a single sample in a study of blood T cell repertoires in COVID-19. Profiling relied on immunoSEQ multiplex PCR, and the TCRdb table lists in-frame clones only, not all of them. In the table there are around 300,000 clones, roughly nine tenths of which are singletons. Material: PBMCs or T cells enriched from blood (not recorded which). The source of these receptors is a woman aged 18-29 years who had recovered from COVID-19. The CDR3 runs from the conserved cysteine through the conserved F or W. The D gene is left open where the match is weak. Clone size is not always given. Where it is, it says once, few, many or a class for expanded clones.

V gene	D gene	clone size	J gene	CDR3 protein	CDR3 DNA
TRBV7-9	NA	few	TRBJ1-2	CASSLRGGLGYGYTF	TGTGCCAGCAGCCTACGGGGAGGGTTAGGGTATGGCTACACCTTC
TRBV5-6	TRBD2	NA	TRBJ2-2	CASSRNLRGAGTGELFF	TGTGCCAGCAGCCGAAATTTGCGGGGGGCGGGCACCGGGGAGCTGTTTTTT
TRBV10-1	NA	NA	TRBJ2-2	CASGRELNTGELFF	TGCGCCAGCGGCCGGGAGCTGAACACCGGGGAGCTGTTTTTT
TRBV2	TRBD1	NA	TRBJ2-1	CASSGDRGNEQFF	TGTGCCAGCAGTGGGGACAGGGGCAATGAGCAGTTCTTC
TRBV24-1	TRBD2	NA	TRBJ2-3	CATSDPGTSGDTQYF	TGTGCCACCAGTGATCCCGGGACTAGCGGAGATACGCAGTATTTT
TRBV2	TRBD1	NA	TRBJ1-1	CASGDRQGRLEAFF	TGTGCCAGCGGAGATAGACAGGGAAGACTCGAAGCTTTCTTT
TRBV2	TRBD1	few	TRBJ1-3	CASQTGMENTIYF	TGTGCCAGCCAGACAGGGATGGAAAACACCATATATTTT
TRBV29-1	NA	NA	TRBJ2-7	CSVGDLGGYEQYF	TGCAGCGTGGGCGATTTGGGGGGCTACGAGCAGTACTTC
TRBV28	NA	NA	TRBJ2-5	CASGPWNGGWIETQYF	TGTGCCAGCGGCCCTTGGAACGGGGGTTGGATAGAGACCCAGTACTTC
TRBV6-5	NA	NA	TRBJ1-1	CASSPLAGWNTEAFF	TGTGCCAGCAGCCCCCTCGCGGGCTGGAACACTGAAGCTTTCTTT
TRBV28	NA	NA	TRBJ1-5	CASNLIQVSNQPQHF	TGTGCCAGCAACCTAATCCAGGTTAGCAATCAGCCCCAGCATTTT
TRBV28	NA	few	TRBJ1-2	CASEGNYGYTF	TGTGCCAGCGAGGGAAACTATGGCTACACCTTC
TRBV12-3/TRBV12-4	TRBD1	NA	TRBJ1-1	CASSIQGQTEAFF	TGTGCCAGCAGTATACAGGGGCAGACTGAAGCTTTCTTT
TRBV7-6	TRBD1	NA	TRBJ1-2	CASSLGGTGGGAGYTF	TGTGCCAGCAGCTTAGGAGGGACAGGAGGAGGGGCCGGCTACACCTTC
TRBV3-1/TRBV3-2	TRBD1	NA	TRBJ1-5	CASSNSGGQPQHF	TGTGCCAGCAGCAACTCAGGGGGCCAGCCCCAGCATTTT
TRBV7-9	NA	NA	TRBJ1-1	CASSFYRQTTEAFF	TGTGCCAGCAGCTTTTATAGACAGACCACTGAAGCTTTCTTT
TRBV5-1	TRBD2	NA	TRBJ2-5	CASSLSGTQETQYF	TGCGCCAGCAGCCTTAGCGGGACGCAAGAGACCCAGTACTTC
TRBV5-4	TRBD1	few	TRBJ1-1	CASSFPGQGAEAFF	TGTGCCAGCAGCTTCCCGGGACAGGGCGCTGAAGCTTTCTTT
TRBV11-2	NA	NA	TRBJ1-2	CASSLAQQGPLGGYTF	TGTGCCAGCAGCTTAGCCCAACAGGGCCCTTTGGGGGGCTACACCTTC
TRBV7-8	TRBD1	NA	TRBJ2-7	CVSSSGTGETEQYF	TGTGTCAGCAGCTCCGGGACAGGGGAGACCGAGCAGTACTTC
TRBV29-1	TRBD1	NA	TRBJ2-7	CSVRTGSYEQYF	TGCAGCGTCAGGACAGGTTCCTACGAGCAGTACTTC
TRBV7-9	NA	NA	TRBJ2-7	CASSGEADGEQYF	TGTGCCAGCAGCGGTGAAGCTGATGGCGAGCAGTACTTC
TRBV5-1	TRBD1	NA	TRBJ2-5	CASSQQGARETQYF	TGCGCCAGCAGCCAACAGGGGGCGAGGGAGACCCAGTACTTC
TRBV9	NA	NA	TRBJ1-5	CASSVGGFNQPQHF	TGTGCCAGCAGCGTAGGAGGTTTTAATCAGCCCCAGCATTTT
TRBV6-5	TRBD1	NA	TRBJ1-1	CASRKGTAMNTEAFF	TGTGCCAGCAGGAAAGGGACAGCGATGAACACTGAAGCTTTCTTT
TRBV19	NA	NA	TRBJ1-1	CASINWDSDTEAFF	TGTGCCAGTATTAATTGGGACTCGGACACTGAAGCTTTCTTT
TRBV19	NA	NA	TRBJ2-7	CASATADSYEQYF	TGTGCCAGTGCGACTGCTGACTCCTACGAGCAGTACTTC
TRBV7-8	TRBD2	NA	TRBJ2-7	CASSLYSGTSYEQYF	TGTGCCAGCAGCTTATATAGCGGGACATCCTACGAGCAGTACTTC
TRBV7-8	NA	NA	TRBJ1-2	CASSLQGNYGYTF	TGTGCCAGCAGCTTACAGGGGAACTATGGCTACACCTTC
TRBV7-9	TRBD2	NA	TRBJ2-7	CASSFLAGGPFEQYF	TGTGCCAGCAGCTTCTTAGCGGGGGGGCCCTTCGAGCAGTACTTC
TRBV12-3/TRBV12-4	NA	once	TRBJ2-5	CASSLGLAETQYF	TGTGCCAGCAGTTTGGGGCTAGCGGAGACCCAGTACTTC
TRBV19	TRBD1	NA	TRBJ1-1	CASIRQGGTEAFF	TGTGCCAGTATTCGACAGGGGGGGACTGAAGCTTTCTTT
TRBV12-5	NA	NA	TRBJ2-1	CASGPLGGRDEQFF	TGTGCTAGTGGCCCATTAGGGGGACGGGATGAGCAGTTCTTC
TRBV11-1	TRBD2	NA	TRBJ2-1	CASSLLRGTYNEQFF	TGTGCCAGCAGCTTATTGCGGGGGACCTACAATGAGCAGTTCTTC
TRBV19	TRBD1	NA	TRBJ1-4	CASSMLGGSEKLFF	TGTGCCAGTAGTATGTTAGGGGGCTCTGAAAAACTGTTTTTT
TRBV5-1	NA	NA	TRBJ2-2	CASSQRSGPGELFF	TGCGCCAGCAGCCAACGTAGCGGACCCGGGGAGCTGTTTTTT
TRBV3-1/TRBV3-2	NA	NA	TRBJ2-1	CASSQDAVRGEQFF	TGTGCCAGCAGCCAAGATGCGGTCCGAGGTGAGCAGTTCTTC
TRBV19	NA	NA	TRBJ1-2	CASSIGQGNYGYTF	TGTGCCAGTAGTATAGGGCAGGGGAACTATGGCTACACCTTC
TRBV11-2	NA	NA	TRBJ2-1	CASSLDAVLDEQFF	TGTGCCAGCAGCTTAGATGCGGTTCTGGATGAGCAGTTCTTC
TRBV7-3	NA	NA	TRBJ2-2	CASSSQGSGELFF	TGTGCCAGCAGCTCCCAGGGCAGCGGGGAGCTGTTTTTT
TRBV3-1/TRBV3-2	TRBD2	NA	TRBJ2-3	CASSPRLAGGPQTDTQYF	TGTGCCAGCAGCCCCCGGCTAGCGGGGGGCCCCCAAACAGATACGCAGTATTTT
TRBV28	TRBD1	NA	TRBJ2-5	CASSLPGTAFQETQYF	TGTGCCAGCAGTTTGCCCGGGACAGCGTTCCAAGAGACCCAGTACTTC
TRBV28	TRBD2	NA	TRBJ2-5	CASSPLAGGLQETQYF	TGTGCCAGCAGTCCCTTAGCGGGGGGGCTCCAAGAGACCCAGTACTTC
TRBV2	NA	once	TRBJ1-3	CASRVGQVSGNTIYF	TGTGCCAGCAGAGTCGGACAAGTCTCTGGAAACACCATATATTTT
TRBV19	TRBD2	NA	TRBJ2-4	CASTQEGLAGGRNIQYF	TGTGCCAGTACCCAAGAGGGGCTAGCGGGGGGCAGAAACATTCAGTACTTC
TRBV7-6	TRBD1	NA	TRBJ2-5	CASSNTGQGLFAQYF	TGTGCCAGCAGCAACACGGGACAGGGGTTATTTGCCCAGTACTTC
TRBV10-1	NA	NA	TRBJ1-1	CASSESEDGNTEAFF	TGCGCCAGCAGTGAGTCCGAGGATGGGAACACTGAAGCTTTCTTT
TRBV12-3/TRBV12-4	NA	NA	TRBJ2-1	CASSFVAHEQFF	TGTGCCAGCAGTTTTGTAGCACATGAGCAGTTCTTC
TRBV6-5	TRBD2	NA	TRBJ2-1	CASSTSGGFYNEQFF	TGTGCCAGCAGCACAAGCGGGGGATTCTACAATGAGCAGTTCTTC
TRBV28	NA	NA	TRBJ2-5	CASRAIGTQYF	TGTGCCAGCAGAGCTATCGGGACCCAGTACTTC
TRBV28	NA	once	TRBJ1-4	CASSRGGLEEKLFF	TGTGCCAGCAGTCGCGGGGGATTAGAGGAAAAACTGTTTTTT
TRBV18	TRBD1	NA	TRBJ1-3	CASSRGQGGNTIYF	TGTGCCAGCTCACGTGGACAGGGTGGAAACACCATATATTTT
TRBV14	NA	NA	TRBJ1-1	CASSQDGGQGTEAFF	TGTGCCAGCAGCCAAGACGGGGGGCAGGGAACTGAAGCTTTCTTT
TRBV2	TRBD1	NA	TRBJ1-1	CASRDRGPEAFF	TGTGCCAGCAGAGACAGGGGCCCTGAAGCTTTCTTT
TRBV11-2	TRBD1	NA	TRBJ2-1	CASRRDRGPYNEQFF	TGTGCCAGCAGACGGGACAGGGGGCCCTACAATGAGCAGTTCTTC